The text below deals with one T cell receptor beta chain. Its antigen is currently not known. Qualities for individual bases were not recorded, and no much larger clone is one base off. CD8 naive samples consisted of CD45RO-negative cells that were positively selected for CCR7, yielding a CD45RA+CCR7+ population without TemRA cells. The donors were healthy, HIV-negative adults who had no recently reported acute infections or vaccinations. Every donor was a Caucasian adult living in Nashville, Tennessee, USA. Blood was obtained by leukapheresis, after which PBMCs were separated by Ficoll-Histopaque density gradient centrifugation and cryopreserved in liquid nitrogen vapor phase. Analytical flow cytometry was used to check the purity and quantity of every magnetically sorted T cell population. Genomic DNA was isolated from every sorted fraction and measured by UV absorbance on a Nanodrop 2000c. This entry belongs to a study of shared clonotypes between healthy human individuals (dated by TCRdb to about 2020). For the wider study: Three men and a couple of women, aged 18 to 49 years, made up the cohort. For each donor, three plates each were used for CD4 naive and CD4 memory, two plates were used for CD8 naive, and one plate was used for CD8 memory. Blood TCR repertoires of several healthy adults were deeply sequenced to estimate repertoire size and the extent of clonotype sharing between individuals. Per donor, leukapheresis produced somewhere between about 0.94 and 9 billion PBMCs. To increase sequencing depth and limit assay-specific biases, different laboratories used diverse techniques to prepare libraries and sequence TCR repertoires. Points the paper makes about the study in general: Sampling was limited to blood, and TCR repertoires in tissue likely differ from TCR repertoires in blood. About 5% of naive CD4, 3.5% of naive CD8, about 2.4% of memory CD4, and roughly 0.4% of memory CD8 clonotypes were shared across a few donors. Naive subsets generally had larger estimated clonotype richness than memory subsets. Even with the large sequencing depth, rarefaction of the sorted-subset datasets indicated that sequencing was incomplete. Clonotypes shared by all four sorted-subset donors showed higher generation probabilities than non-shared clonotypes. Because the study included only a small number of donors, the genetic and exposure-history diversity represented was limited. Based on pairwise subsampling, the degree of clonotype sharing among donors was expected to be affected by sequencing depth.

V has 6 bases trimmed and J has 7 bases trimmed; junction bases matching no gene number 9. According to the germline V gene, CDR1 reads SQVTM and CDR2 reads ANQGSEA. The CDR3 covers 13 residues, taking in both the cysteine and the phenylalanine. Only the CDR3 DNA stays, 39 bases, in frame from base 1. TCR CDR3 regions were amplified from genomic DNA by multiplex PCR using the deep immunoSEQ assay. Extracted genomic DNA from each cell subset was distributed evenly across all wells of several immunoSEQ 96-well plates, and each plate was treated as a replicate. For sorted subsets, about 220 ng of genomic DNA, equivalent to 25,000 to 35,000 T cell genomes, went into each replicate PCR. Purified libraries were measured with a Qubit 3.0 fluorometer, size-checked on a Bioanalyzer 2100, and measured again with the KAPA Library Quantification kit. Each immunoSEQ 96-well plate was sequenced on its own single-read 150-cycle Illumina NextSeq 550 flow cell. Concerning the study's data processing: The immunoSEQ output contained only junctional sequences without quality scores, so filtering could not match that applied to full-length reads. To assign V/J genes and CDR3, sequences were annotated against IMGT germline references using PyIR, a Python wrapper for IgBLAST v1.9. Reads with weak V/J assignments (E-value above 1e-6), missing CDR3, stop codons, out-of-frame junctions, or ambiguous translated residues were removed. V3J clonotypes were defined by identical inferred V gene, J gene, and CDR3 amino acid sequence. Percentage overlap between repertoires was computed as shared unique clonotypes divided by the size of the smaller repertoire. Repertoire richness was assessed with RTK rarefaction, the Chao1 estimator, and Recon v2.1 estimates of unobserved clonotypes. For all TCRbeta clonotypes obtained by the gDNA method from a few donors, generation probabilities were computed with OLGA. What TCRdb holds here is the immuneACCESS table cut down to in-frame rearrangements. Part of the clones is not present; checked against another copy, under half of the missing clones reflect an unresolved V gene, and the others are unexplained. For V, J and clone size, that table is used; D and trimming come from the DNA. Here the sample has about 1.9 million clones; 80% to 95% occur a single time. Jointly, the top ten make up around 1.7% of the sample.

The chain is made from TRBV29-1 and TRBJ2-1; TRBD1 aligns with 7 central bases. This receptor was taken from a man younger than 35 in good health. Some clones in this sample may be carry-over from other donors' samples. Sequencing was done on a sample of naive CD8+ T cells from PBMCs. What the cell subset or site label conveys for this sample: CD45RA+CCR7+. The CDR3 region reads CSVEYPGGNEQFF. The sequenced DNA: TGCAGCGTGGAGTATCCAGGGGGAAATGAGCAGTTCTTC.